The 11 T cell receptor beta chains in this list originate from one sample, sequenced in a study of blood T cell repertoires in COVID-19. This table comes from immunoSEQ multiplex PCR, and its TCRdb copy is limited to in-frame clones, with some not included. The data hold 180,000 or so clones, with about 83% observed a single time. Sequencing was carried out using PBMCs or T cells enriched from blood (not recorded which). The source of these receptors is a woman aged 45 to 65 in a cohort exposed to, infected with or recovered from COVID-19 (not recorded which).

The CDR3 DNA reads TGTGCCAGCAGTCGTACAGCAGATAACTATGGCTACACCTTC. It is translated as CASSRTADNYGYTF. The chain couples TRBV28 to TRBJ1-2; no firm D call. The CDR3 has 14 residues. Trimming removed 5 bases from V and 1 base from J, with 11 bases in between. Germline V CDR1 and CDR2: MDHEN, SYDVKM.

The chain is built from TRBV19 and TRBJ2-5; TRBD2 aligns across 13 bases. V gave up 6 bases and J gave up 1 base; unmatched junction bases: 8. Germline CDR1 LNHDA, CDR2 SQIVND (reference sequence). This CDR3 region has 17 residues. CDR3 DNA: TGTGCCAGTAGCGCCGGACTAGCGGGAGCGATCCAAGAGACCCAGTACTTC. This sequence encodes CASSAGLAGAIQETQYF.

CDR3 protein: CSVEVRLTWSYEQYF. CDR3 sequence (DNA): TGCAGCGTTGAAGTACGCCTGACTTGGTCCTACGAGCAGTACTTC. The chain links TRBV29-1 to TRBJ2-7; no reliable D call. There are 15 residues in the CDR3. The germline V gene has CDR1 SQVTM and CDR2 ANQGSEA. V lost 1 base and J lost 1, with 14 bases in between.

The CDR3 protein is CAWRAGIGTDTQYF. CDR3 coding DNA: TGTGCCTGGAGGGCGGGAATAGGCACAGATACGCAGTATTTT. The chain employs TRBV30 and TRBJ2-3; D possibly corresponds to TRBD2 (6 bases). Germline-derived CDR1 and CDR2 are GTSNPN and SVGIG (reference sequence). The CDR3 totals 14 residues. V lost 3 bases and J 1 base, leaving 11 bases between the germline ends.

This chain connects TRBV5-6 to TRBJ1-3; tentative D call: TRBD1 (5 bases). Germline values: CDR1 SGHDT, CDR2 YYEEEE. This CDR3 has 15 amino acids. The V end was cut by 2 bases, the J end by 0 bases, with 9 bases between. The CDR3 nucleotides are TGTGCCAGCAGCTTCCGGGGGTACTCTGGAAACACCATATATTTT. This translates into CASSFRGYSGNTIYF.

As DNA, the CDR3 is TGTGCCAGCAGTTACGAGGGCAGAGAAAATTCACCCCTCCACTTT. Translated, it gives CASSYEGRENSPLHF. The chain is built from TRBV6-5 and TRBJ1-6; D gene unclear. The V and J ends lost 2 bases and 7 bases respectively, with 12 bases between them. Germline CDR1 MNHEY, CDR2 SVGAGI. The CDR3 is 15 amino acids.

V gene TRBV25-1 combines with J gene TRBJ1-2, with D unresolved. Trimming left V 1 base short and J 0 bases short, with 9 bases between. The CDR3 sequence is 15 residues long. Germline CDR1 and CDR2: MGHDK and SYGVNS. The CDR3 DNA is TGTGCCAGCAGTGAATTCCGTGGAGCTAACTATGGCTACACCTTC. Its protein product is CASSEFRGANYGYTF.

This chain uses TRBV5-4 with TRBJ1-1, with TRBD1 matching 7 bases. This CDR3 has 16 amino acids. J gave up 4 bases and V 2 bases, and 11 bases lay outside the gene matches. The germline CDR1 and CDR2 sequences are SGHNT and YYREEE (reference sequence). This chain's CDR3 is CASSFPGTALSTEAFF. DNA of the CDR3: TGTGCCAGCAGCTTCCCCGGGACAGCTCTATCCACTGAAGCTTTCTTT.

The J gene is TRBJ2-5, the V gene TRBV6-1; weak D call: TRBD1 (6 bases). The V end lost 2 bases, the J end lost 3 bases, and 19 bases lay between the germline ends. The germline V gene encodes CDR1 MNHNS and CDR2 SASEGT. The CDR3 consists of 17 residues. The CDR3 DNA sequence: TGTGCCAGCAGTGAATTAGGTTCGTCACAGGGTGAAGAGACCCAGTACTTC. Amino acid sequence: CASSELGSSQGEETQYF.

The J gene is TRBJ2-2, the V gene TRBV5-5, with 8 bases aligning to TRBD1. V dropped 6 bases and J dropped 2; count of bases not matched to a gene: 3. The length of the CDR3 is 14 residues. Germline V CDR1 and CDR2: SGHKS, YYEKEE (reference sequence). CDR3 in DNA: TGTGCCAGCACGACAGGGGTTAACACCGGGGAGCTGTTTTTT. Its protein is CASTTGVNTGELFF.

This clone was counted only a few times. Within the sample, other DNA sequences also encode this same CDR3. This chain links TRBV28 with TRBJ1-6; D is ambiguous. Per the germline V gene, CDR1 is MDHEN and CDR2 is SYDVKM. The CDR3 loop spans 12 amino acids. Trimming left V 6 bases short and J 5 bases short, with 5 bases between. The CDR3 DNA is TGTGCCAGCAGGCGGAATAATTCACCCCTCCACTTT. It is translated as CASRRNNSPLHF. Full variable domain (remainder filled in from reference TRBV28 and TRBJ1-6): DVKVTQSSRYLVKRTGEKVFLECVQDMDHENMFWYRQDPGLGLRLIYFSYDVKMKEKGDIPEGYSVSREKKERFSLILESASTNQTSMYLCASRRNNSPLHFGNGTRLTVT.